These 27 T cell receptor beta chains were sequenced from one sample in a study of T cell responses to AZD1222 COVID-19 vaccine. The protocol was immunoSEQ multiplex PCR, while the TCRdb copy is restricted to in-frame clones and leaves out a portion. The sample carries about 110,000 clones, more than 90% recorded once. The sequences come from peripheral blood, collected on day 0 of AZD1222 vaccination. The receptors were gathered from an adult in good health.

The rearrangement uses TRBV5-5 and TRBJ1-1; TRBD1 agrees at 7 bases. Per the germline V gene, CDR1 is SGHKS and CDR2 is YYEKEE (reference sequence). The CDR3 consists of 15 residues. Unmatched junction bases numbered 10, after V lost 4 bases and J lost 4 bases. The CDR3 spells CASSSRTGLSTEAFF. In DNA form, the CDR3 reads TGTGCCAGCAGCAGCCGGACAGGTTTGAGCACTGAAGCTTTCTTT.

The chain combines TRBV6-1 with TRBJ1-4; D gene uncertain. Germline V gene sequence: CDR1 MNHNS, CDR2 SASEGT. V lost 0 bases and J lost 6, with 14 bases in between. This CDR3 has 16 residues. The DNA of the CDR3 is TGTGCCAGCAGTGAAGCTCCCCCGCAGAGTTATGAAAAACTGTTTTTT. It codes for CASSEAPPQSYEKLFF.

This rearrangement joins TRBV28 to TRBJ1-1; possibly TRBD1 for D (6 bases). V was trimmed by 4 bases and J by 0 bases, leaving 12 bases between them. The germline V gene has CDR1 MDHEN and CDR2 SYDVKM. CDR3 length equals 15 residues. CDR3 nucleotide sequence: TGTGCCAGCAGTTCGCGGGGGCGCTTGAACACTGAAGCTTTCTTT. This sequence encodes CASSSRGRLNTEAFF.

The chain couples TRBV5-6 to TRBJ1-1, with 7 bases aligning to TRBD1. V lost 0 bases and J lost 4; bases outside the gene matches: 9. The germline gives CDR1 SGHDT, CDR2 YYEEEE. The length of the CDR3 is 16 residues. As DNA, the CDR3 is TGTGCCAGCAGCTTGGATAGGGGACAGCTTTCCACTGAAGCTTTCTTT. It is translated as CASSLDRGQLSTEAFF.

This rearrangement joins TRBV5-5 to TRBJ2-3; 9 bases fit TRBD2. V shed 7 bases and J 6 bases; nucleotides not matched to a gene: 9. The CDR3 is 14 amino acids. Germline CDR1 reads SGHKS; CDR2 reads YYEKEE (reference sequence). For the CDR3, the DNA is TGTGCCAGCCTATTAGCGGGAGAGGCGGATACGCAGTATTTT. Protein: CASLLAGEADTQYF. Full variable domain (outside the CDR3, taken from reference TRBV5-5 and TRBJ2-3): DAGVTQSPTHLIKTRGQQVTLRCSPISGHKSVSWYQQVLGQGPQFIFQYYEKEERGRGNFPDRFSARQFPNYSSELNVNALLLGDSALYLCASLLAGEADTQYFGPGTRLTVL.

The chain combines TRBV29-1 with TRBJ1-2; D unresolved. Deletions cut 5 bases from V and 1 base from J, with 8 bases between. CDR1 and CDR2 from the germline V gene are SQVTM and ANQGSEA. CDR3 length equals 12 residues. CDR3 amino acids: CSVRQDNYGYTF. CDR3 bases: TGCAGCGTTCGGCAGGATAACTATGGCTACACCTTC.

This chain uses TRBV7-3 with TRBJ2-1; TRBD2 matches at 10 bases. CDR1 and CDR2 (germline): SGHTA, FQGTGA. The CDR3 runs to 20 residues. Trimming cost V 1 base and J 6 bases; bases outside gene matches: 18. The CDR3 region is CASSLNPYGVAGGFFNEQFF. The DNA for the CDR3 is TGTGCCAGCAGCTTAAATCCCTACGGGGTAGCGGGAGGCTTTTTCAATGAGCAGTTCTTC.

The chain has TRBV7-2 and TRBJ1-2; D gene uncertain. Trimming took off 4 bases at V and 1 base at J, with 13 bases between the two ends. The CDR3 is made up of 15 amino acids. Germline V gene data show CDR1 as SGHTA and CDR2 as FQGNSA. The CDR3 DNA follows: TGTGCCAGCAGCTCCCCCCGGCGGTATAACTATGGCTACACCTTC. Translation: CASSSPRRYNYGYTF.

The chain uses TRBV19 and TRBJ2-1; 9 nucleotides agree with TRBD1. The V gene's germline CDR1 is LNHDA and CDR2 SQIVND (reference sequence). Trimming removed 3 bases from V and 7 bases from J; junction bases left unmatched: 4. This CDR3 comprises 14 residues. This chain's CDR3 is CASSMTGGRNEQFF. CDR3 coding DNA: TGTGCCAGTAGTATGACAGGGGGAAGGAATGAGCAGTTCTTC.

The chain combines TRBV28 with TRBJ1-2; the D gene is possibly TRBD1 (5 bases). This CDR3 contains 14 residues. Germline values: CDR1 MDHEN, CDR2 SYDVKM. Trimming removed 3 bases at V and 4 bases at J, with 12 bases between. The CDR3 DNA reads TGTGCCAGCAGTTTGGCGGGGGATCCCTATGGCTACACCTTC. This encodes CASSLAGDPYGYTF.

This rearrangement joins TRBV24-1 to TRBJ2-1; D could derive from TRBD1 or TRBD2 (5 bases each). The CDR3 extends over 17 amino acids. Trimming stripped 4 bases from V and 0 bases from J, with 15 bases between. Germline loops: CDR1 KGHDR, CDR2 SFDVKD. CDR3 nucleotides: TGTGCCACCAGTGAAGGAGGCGCAGGGAGCTCCTACAATGAGCAGTTCTTC. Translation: CATSEGGAGSSYNEQFF.

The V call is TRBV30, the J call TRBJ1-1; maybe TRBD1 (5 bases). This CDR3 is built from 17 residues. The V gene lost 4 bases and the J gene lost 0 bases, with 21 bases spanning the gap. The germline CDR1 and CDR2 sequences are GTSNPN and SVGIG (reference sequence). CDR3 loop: CAWTFGGLVGLNTEAFF. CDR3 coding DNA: TGTGCCTGGACCTTTGGGGGACTTGTAGGGTTGAACACTGAAGCTTTCTTT. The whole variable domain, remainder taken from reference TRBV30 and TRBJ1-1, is SQTIHQWPATLVQPVGSPLSLECTVEGTSNPNLYWYRQAAGRGLQLLFYSVGIGQISSEVPQNLSASRPQDRQFILSSKKLLLSDSGFYLCAWTFGGLVGLNTEAFFGQGTRLTVV.

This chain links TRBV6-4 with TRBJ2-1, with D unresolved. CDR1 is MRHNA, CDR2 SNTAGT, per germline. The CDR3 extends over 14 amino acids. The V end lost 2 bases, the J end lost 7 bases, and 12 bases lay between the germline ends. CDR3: CASSDKGFTNEQFF. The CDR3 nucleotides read TGTGCCAGCAGTGACAAAGGATTCACGAATGAGCAGTTCTTC.

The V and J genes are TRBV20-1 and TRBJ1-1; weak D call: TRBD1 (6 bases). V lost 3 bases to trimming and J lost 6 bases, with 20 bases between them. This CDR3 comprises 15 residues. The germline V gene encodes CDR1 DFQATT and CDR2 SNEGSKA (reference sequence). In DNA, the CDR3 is TGCAGTGCTAGTTCCCCCTGGCTGCCAGGGGCTGAAGCTTTCTTT. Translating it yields CSASSPWLPGAEAFF.

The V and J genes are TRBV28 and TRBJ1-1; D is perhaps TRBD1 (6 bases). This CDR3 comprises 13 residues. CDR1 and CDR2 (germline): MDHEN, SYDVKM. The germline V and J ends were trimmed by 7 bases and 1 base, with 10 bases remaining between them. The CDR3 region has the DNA TGTGCCAGCATCGAGGGGGGGAACACTGAAGCTTTCTTT. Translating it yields CASIEGGNTEAFF.

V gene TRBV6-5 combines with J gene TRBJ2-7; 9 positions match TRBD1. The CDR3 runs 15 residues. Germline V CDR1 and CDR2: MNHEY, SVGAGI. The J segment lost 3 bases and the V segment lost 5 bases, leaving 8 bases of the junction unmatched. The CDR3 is CASSNLPTGGYEQYF. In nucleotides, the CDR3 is TGTGCCAGCAGTAATCTTCCGACAGGGGGCTACGAGCAGTACTTC.

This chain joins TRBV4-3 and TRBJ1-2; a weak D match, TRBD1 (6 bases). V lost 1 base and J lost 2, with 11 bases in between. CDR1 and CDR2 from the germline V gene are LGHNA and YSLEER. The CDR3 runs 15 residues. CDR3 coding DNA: TGCGCCAGCAGCCAAGCCTGGACAGTGAACTATGGCTACACCTTC. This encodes CASSQAWTVNYGYTF.

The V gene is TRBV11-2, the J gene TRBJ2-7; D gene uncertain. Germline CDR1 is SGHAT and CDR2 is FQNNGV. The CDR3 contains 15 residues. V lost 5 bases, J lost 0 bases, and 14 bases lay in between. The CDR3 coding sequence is TGTGCCAGCAGCATTCATCAAGATACCTCCTACGAGCAGTACTTC. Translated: CASSIHQDTSYEQYF.

The CDR3 coding sequence is TGTGCCAGCAGTTTGTCCTATCGGGACACTGAAGCTTTCTTT. Protein product: CASSLSYRDTEAFF. The gene calls are TRBV28 and TRBJ1-1; D ambiguous. This CDR3 has 14 residues. From germline, CDR1 is MDHEN and CDR2 SYDVKM. V shed 3 bases and J shed 3 bases, with 11 bases lying between them.

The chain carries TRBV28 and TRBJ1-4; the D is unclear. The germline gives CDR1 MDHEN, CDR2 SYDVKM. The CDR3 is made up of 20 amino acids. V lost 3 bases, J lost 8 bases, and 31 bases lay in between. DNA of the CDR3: TGTGCCAGCAGTTTGTTCCGACTCGAACTAACGGGGTCAGTGAGCGAAAAACTGTTTTTT. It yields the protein CASSLFRLELTGSVSEKLFF.

The CDR3 protein is CSASPGTSGRANEQFF. CDR3 in DNA: TGCAGTGCTAGTCCCGGGACTAGCGGGAGGGCCAATGAGCAGTTCTTC. The rearrangement uses TRBV20-1 and TRBJ2-1; the match to TRBD2 covers 16 bases. Germline CDR1 DFQATT, CDR2 SNEGSKA (reference sequence). This CDR3 region has 16 residues. The junction had 5 bases not matched to a gene; V was cut back by 3 bases and J by 6 bases.

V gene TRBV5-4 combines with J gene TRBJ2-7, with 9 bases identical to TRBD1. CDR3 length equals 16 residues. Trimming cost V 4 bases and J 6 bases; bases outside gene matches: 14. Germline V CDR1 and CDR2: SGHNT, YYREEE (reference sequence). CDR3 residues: CASSGNRGLLLGEQYF. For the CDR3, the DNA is TGTGCCAGCAGCGGGAACAGGGGGCTTTTGTTGGGCGAGCAGTACTTC.

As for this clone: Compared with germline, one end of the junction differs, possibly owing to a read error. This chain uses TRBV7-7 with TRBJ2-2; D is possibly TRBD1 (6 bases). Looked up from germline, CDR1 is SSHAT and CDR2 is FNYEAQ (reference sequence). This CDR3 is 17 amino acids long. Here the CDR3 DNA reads TGTGCTAGCAGCCGACGAGCCGGGACATTGAACACCGGGGAGCTGTTTTTT. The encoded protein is CASSRRAGTLNTGELFF.

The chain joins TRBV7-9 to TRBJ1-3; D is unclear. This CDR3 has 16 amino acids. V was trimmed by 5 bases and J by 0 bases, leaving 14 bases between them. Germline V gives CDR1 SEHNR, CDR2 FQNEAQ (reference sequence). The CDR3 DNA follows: TGTGCCAGCAGCCCTCGAATCTTAGGCTCTGGAAACACCATATATTTT. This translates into CASSPRILGSGNTIYF.

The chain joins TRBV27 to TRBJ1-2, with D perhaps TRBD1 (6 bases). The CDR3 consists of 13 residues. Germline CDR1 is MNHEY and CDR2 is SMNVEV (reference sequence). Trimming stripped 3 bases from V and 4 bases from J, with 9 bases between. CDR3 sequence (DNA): TGTGCCAGCAGTTTGACAGGCGCCTATGGCTACACCTTC. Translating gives CASSLTGAYGYTF.

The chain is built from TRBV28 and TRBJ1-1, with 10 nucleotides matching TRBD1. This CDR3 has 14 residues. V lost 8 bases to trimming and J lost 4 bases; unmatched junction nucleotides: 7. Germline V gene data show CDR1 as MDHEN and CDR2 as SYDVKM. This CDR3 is CASGTGDLSTEAFF. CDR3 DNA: TGTGCCAGCGGGACAGGGGACCTATCCACTGAAGCTTTCTTT. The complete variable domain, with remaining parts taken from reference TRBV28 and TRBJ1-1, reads DVKVTQSSRYLVKRTGEKVFLECVQDMDHENMFWYRQDPGLGLRLIYFSYDVKMKEKGDIPEGYSVSREKKERFSLILESASTNQTSMYLCASGTGDLSTEAFFGQGTRLTVV.

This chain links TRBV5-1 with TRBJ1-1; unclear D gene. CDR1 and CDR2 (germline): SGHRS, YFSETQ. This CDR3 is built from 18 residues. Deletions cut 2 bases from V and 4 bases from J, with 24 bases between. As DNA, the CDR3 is TGCGCCAGCAGCTTTCCGTCTAATCCAACCGTCCAAGGCACTGAAGCTTTCTTT. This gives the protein CASSFPSNPTVQGTEAFF.